This T cell receptor beta chain was identified in a study of cytomegalovirus exposure and HLA in healthy donors. The wider study: A preliminary data release comprised tens of millions of unique TCRs obtained from HLA-typed donors. Overall study findings and caveats: The HLA-A and HLA-B alleles of most subjects were reportedly predicted accurately from TCR beta sequences. Cytomegalovirus status was reportedly diagnosed by the classifier with high sensitivity and specificity.

It was with 60 Vbeta and 13 Jbeta primers that the PCR ran. The repertoire was sequenced with immunoSEQ multiplex PCR; TCRdb's copy has only in-frame clones and lacks some. The sample yields some 120,000 clones, roughly two thirds seen once. V lost 3 bases, J lost 12 bases, and 10 bases stayed unmatched. The CDR3 consists of 15 residues. Germline values: CDR1 SGHRS, CDR2 YFSETQ. On this clone: Antigen unknown.

The sequence came from a woman aged 30 to 39 in good health and CMV-seronegative. The chain recombines TRBV5-1 with TRBJ2-1, with TRBD2 matching 12 bases. Sequencing was performed on PBMCs. The CDR3 bases are TGCGCCAGCAGCTGGGGACTAGCGGGCTCACTGGGGCAGTTCTTC. This translates into CASSWGLAGSLGQFF.